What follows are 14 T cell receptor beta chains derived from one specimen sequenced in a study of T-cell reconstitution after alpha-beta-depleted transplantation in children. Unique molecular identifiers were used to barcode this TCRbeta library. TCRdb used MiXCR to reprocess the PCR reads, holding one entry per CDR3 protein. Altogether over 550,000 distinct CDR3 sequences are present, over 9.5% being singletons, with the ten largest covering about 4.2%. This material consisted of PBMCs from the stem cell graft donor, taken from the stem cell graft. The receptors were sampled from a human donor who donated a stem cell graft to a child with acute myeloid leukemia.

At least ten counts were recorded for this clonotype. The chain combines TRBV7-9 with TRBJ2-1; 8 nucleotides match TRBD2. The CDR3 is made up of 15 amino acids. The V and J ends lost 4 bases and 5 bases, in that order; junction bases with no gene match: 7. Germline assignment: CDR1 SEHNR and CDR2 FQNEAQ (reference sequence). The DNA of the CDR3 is TGTGCCAGCAGCTATCGGACTAGCCGCCACAATGAGCAGTTCTTC. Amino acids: CASSYRTSRHNEQFF.

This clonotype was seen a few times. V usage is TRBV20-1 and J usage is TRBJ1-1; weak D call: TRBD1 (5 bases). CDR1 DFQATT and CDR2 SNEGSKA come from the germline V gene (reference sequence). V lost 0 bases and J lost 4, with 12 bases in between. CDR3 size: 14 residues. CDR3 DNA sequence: TGCAGTGCTAGAGATCTTAGAGGGGCCACTGAAGCTTTCTTT. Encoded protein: CSARDLRGATEAFF.

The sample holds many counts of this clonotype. The DNA of the CDR3 is TGTGCCAGCTCACCAAAGACAGGGATGACAGAGACCCAGTACTTC. Translation: CASSPKTGMTETQYF. The chain couples TRBV18 to TRBJ2-5; TRBD1 matches 7 bases. Germline lookup yields CDR1 KGHSH and CDR2 LQKENI. The CDR3 length is 15 residues. Trimming at V came to 2 bases and at J to 4 bases, leaving 7 bases not matched to a gene.

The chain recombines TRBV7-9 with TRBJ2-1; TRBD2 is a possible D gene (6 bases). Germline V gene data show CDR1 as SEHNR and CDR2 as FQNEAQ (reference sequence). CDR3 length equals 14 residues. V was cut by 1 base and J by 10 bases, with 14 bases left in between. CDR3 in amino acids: CASSLVTGLPEQFF. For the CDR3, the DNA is TGTGCCAGCAGCTTAGTTACGGGACTCCCCGAGCAGTTCTTC. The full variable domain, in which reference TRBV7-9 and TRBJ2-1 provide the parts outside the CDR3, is DTGVSQNPRHKITKRGQNVTFRCDPISEHNRLYWYRQTLGQGPEFLTYFQNEAQLEKSRLLSDRFSAERPKGSFSTLEIQRTEQGDSAMYLCASSLVTGLPEQFFGPGTRLTVL.

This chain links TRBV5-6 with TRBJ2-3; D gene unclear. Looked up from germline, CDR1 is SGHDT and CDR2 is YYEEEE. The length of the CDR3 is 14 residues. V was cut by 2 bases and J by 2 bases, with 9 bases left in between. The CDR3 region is CASSLPGITDTQYF. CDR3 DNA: TGTGCCAGCAGCTTACCTGGGATCACAGATACGCAGTATTTT.

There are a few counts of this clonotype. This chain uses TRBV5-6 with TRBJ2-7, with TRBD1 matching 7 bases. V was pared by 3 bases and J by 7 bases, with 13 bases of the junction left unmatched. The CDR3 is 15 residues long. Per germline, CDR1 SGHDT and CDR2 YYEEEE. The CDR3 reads CASSSLDRPQGEQYF. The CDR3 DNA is TGTGCCAGCAGCTCGTTGGACAGGCCGCAGGGAGAGCAGTACTTC.

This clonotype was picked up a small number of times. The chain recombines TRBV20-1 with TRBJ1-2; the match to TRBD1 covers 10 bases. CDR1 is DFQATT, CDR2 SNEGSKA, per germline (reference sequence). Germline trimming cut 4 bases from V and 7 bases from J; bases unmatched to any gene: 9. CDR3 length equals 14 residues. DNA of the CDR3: TGCAGTGCTACAACCGGGACAGGGGTTTCTGGCTACACCTTC. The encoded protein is CSATTGTGVSGYTF.

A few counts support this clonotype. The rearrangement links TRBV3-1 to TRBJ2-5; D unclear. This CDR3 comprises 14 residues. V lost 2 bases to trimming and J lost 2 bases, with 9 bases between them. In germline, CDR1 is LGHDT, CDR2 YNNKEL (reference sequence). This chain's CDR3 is CASSQRVLQETQYF. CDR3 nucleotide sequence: TGTGCCAGCAGCCAAAGGGTACTTCAAGAGACCCAGTACTTC.

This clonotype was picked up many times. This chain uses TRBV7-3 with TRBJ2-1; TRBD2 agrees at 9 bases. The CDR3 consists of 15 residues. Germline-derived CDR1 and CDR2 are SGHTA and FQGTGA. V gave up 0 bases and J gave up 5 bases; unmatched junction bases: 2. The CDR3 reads CASSLTGTSNNEQFF. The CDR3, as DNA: TGTGCCAGCAGCTTAACCGGGACTAGCAACAATGAGCAGTTCTTC.

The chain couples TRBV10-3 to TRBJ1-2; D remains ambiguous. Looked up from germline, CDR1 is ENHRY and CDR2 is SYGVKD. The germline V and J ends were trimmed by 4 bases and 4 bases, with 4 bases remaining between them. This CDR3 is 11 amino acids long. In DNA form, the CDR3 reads TGTGCCATCAGTGGTTCCTATGGCTACACCTTC. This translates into CAISGSYGYTF.

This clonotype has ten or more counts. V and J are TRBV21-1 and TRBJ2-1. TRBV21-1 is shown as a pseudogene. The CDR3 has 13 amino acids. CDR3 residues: CASSTGTYNEQFF. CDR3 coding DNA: TGTGCCAGCAGCACGGGGACCTACAATGAGCAGTTCTTC.

The CDR3 nucleotides read TGTGCCAGCAGTCCCGGACAGGATCAAGAGACCCAGTACTTC. This translates into CASSPGQDQETQYF. The chain carries TRBV2 and TRBJ2-5, with 7 nucleotides matching TRBD1. The CDR3 totals 14 residues. The V gene end was trimmed by 5 bases and the J gene end by 2 bases; junction bases not matched to a gene: 5. Germline assignment: CDR1 SNHLY and CDR2 FYNNEI.

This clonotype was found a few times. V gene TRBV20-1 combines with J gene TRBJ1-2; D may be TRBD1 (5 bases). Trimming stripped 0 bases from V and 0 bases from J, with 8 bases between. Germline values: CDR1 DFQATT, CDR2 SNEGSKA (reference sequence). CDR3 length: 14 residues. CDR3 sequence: CSARDPGPNYGYTF. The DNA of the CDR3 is TGCAGTGCTAGAGACCCGGGACCTAACTATGGCTACACCTTC.

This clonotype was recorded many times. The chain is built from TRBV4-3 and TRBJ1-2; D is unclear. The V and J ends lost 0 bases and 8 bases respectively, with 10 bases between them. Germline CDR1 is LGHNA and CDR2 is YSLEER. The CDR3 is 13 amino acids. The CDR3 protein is CASSQDPRLGYTF. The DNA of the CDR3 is TGCGCCAGCAGCCAAGATCCCAGATTGGGCTACACCTTC.